A selection of T cell receptor beta chains follows, all from one sample in a study of cytomegalovirus exposure and HLA in healthy donors. Using immunoSEQ multiplex PCR, the repertoire was profiled, and TCRdb retains in-frame clones only, with some absent. Found here are roughly 52,000 clones, 75% to 95% of them singletons; the top ten hold around 2.8%. The sample was PBMCs. These receptors originate from a man in his late teens or twenties in good health and CMV-seronegative. Both conserved end residues are part of each CDR3. Fields, in order: clone size, V gene, D gene, J gene, CDR3 DNA, CDR3 protein. The D gene is left open where the match is weak. The listing skips clone size in some rows; elsewhere it reads once, few, many or a size class.

size: once; V: TRBV28; D: -; J: TRBJ2-1; DNA: TGTGCCAGCAGTCTACGGACTACCCTCTCCTTGGATGAGCAGTTCTTC; CDR3: CASSLRTTLSLDEQFF
size: few; V: TRBV18; D: -; J: TRBJ2-1; DNA: TGTGCCAGCTCACCCGGACTCTCCAATGAGCAGTTCTTC; CDR3: CASSPGLSNEQFF
size: many; V: TRBV11-2; D: TRBD2; J: TRBJ2-1; DNA: TGTGCCAGCAGCTTATCTAGCGGAGTCCTGGATGAGCAGTTCTTC; CDR3: CASSLSSGVLDEQFF
size: -; V: TRBV30; D: TRBD2; J: TRBJ2-1; DNA: TGTGCCTGGAGTGTTGGTTGGGCTAGCGGGCACAATGAGCAGTTCTTC; CDR3: CAWSVGWASGHNEQFF
size: -; V: TRBV28; D: TRBD2; J: TRBJ2-7; DNA: TGTGCCAGCAGTTCCTCCGGGACTAGCAGCTACGAGCAGTACTTC; CDR3: CASSSSGTSSYEQYF
size: -; V: TRBV27; D: -; J: TRBJ1-2; DNA: TGTGCCAGCAGCTCAGTGTCCTCGGAGAACTATGGCTACACCTTC; CDR3: CASSSVSSENYGYTF
size: -; V: TRBV11-3; D: TRBD2; J: TRBJ2-1; DNA: TGTGCCAGCAGCTTAGGGGGACTAGCGGGAGATGGAGGCGCCTACAATGAGCAGTTCTTC; CDR3: CASSLGGLAGDGGAYNEQFF
size: few; V: TRBV4-2; D: TRBD1; J: TRBJ1-3; DNA: TGTGCCAGCAGCCAAGATCGTAGGACAGGTCTAGGAAACACCATATATTTT; CDR3: CASSQDRRTGLGNTIYF
size: -; V: TRBV28; D: -; J: TRBJ1-5; DNA: TGTGCCAGCAGTTTAATAGAATCGTACCAGCCCCAGCATTTT; CDR3: CASSLIESYQPQHF
size: -; V: TRBV7-3; D: TRBD2; J: TRBJ2-3; DNA: TGTGCCAGCAGCTTGACGGCGGGAGGGGACACGCAGTATTTT; CDR3: CASSLTAGGDTQYF
size: -; V: TRBV10-3; D: -; J: TRBJ1-3; DNA: TGTGCCATCCGGTCGGGGTCCGCTGGAAACACCATATATTTT; CDR3: CAIRSGSAGNTIYF
size: -; V: TRBV2; D: -; J: TRBJ2-5; DNA: TGTGCCAGCAGTGAACTAGATCTGGCGGAGACCCAGTACTTC; CDR3: CASSELDLAETQYF
size: -; V: TRBV5-1; D: -; J: TRBJ1-4; DNA: TGCGCCAGCAGCTTGGCTCCCCCGGGAACTAATGAAAAACTGTTTTTT; CDR3: CASSLAPPGTNEKLFF
size: -; V: TRBV6-1; D: TRBD2; J: TRBJ2-7; DNA: TGTGCCAGCAACATCCGAGGACTAGCGGGAGCCGAGCAGTACTTC; CDR3: CASNIRGLAGAEQYF
size: -; V: TRBV6-1; D: -; J: TRBJ1-2; DNA: TGTGCCAGCAGGCAGACAGACTATGGCTACACCTTC; CDR3: CASRQTDYGYTF
size: -; V: TRBV28; D: -; J: TRBJ1-5; DNA: TGTGCCAGCAGTTTGGGAGGGGGTAGGGATCAGCCCCAGCATTTT; CDR3: CASSLGGGRDQPQHF
size: -; V: TRBV19; D: TRBD2; J: TRBJ2-5; DNA: TGTGCCAGTAGTCTAGCGGGAGGGGAGACCCAGTACTTC; CDR3: CASSLAGGETQYF
size: -; V: TRBV6-1; D: -; J: TRBJ2-2; DNA: TGTGCCAGCTCCCTAGGAGGAAACACCGGGGAGCTGTTTTTT; CDR3: CASSLGGNTGELFF
size: -; V: TRBV23-1; D: TRBD1; J: TRBJ2-1; DNA: TGCGCCAGCACCAGGGGGACGGGTGAAAACAATGAGCAGTTCTTC; CDR3: CASTRGTGENNEQFF
size: -; V: TRBV5-6; D: -; J: TRBJ2-2; DNA: TGTGCCAGCAGCTTGGTTGGTGCGGGTTCGAGCGCGAACACCGGGGAGCTGTTTTTT; CDR3: CASSLVGAGSSANTGELFF
size: -; V: TRBV11-2; D: -; J: TRBJ2-1; DNA: TGTGCCAGCAGCTCACCAACTAGAGGACATGAGCAGTTCTTC; CDR3: CASSSPTRGHEQFF
size: -; V: TRBV7-6; D: -; J: TRBJ2-1; DNA: TGTGCCAGCAGACCTGAGGCGGGGAGCTCCTACAATGAGCAGTTCTTC; CDR3: CASRPEAGSSYNEQFF
size: -; V: TRBV7-9; D: TRBD1; J: TRBJ2-1; DNA: TGTGCCAGCAGCTTCTTGACTACAGGGGGCAATGAGCAGTTCTTC; CDR3: CASSFLTTGGNEQFF
size: -; V: TRBV27; D: -; J: TRBJ2-3; DNA: TGTGCCAGCAGGTTGTCCCTATCTAGCACAGATACGCAGTATTTT; CDR3: CASRLSLSSTDTQYF
size: -; V: TRBV19; D: TRBD1; J: TRBJ2-7; DNA: TGTGCCAGCCGGACATGGACAGGGGACGCGTACGAGCAGTACTTC; CDR3: CASRTWTGDAYEQYF
size: -; V: TRBV29-1; D: TRBD1; J: TRBJ1-4; DNA: TGCAGCGTAAGACAGGGAGGTAATGAAAAACTGTTTTTT; CDR3: CSVRQGGNEKLFF
size: once; V: TRBV2; D: -; J: TRBJ2-6; DNA: TGTGCCAGCACCGGACAAGCGGCCAACGTCCTGACTTTC; CDR3: CASTGQAANVLTF
size: -; V: TRBV27; D: TRBD1; J: TRBJ2-1; DNA: TGTGCCAGCAGTTTCGGGACAGGGGGGGGGTATGAGCAGTTCTTC; CDR3: CASSFGTGGGYEQFF
size: -; V: TRBV27; D: -; J: TRBJ1-5; DNA: TGTGCCAGCAGTCACGGGATTAGCAATCAGCCCCAGCATTTT; CDR3: CASSHGISNQPQHF
size: -; V: TRBV5-1; D: TRBD1; J: TRBJ1-2; DNA: TGCGCCAGCAGCCCGGAGGGACAGGGCTATGGCTACACCTTC; CDR3: CASSPEGQGYGYTF
size: once; V: TRBV7-2; D: TRBD2; J: TRBJ2-7; DNA: TGTGCCAGCAGCCCGCCCCGGGTTCTAGCGGGAGATGTCTACGAGCAGTACTTC; CDR3: CASSPPRVLAGDVYEQYF
size: -; V: TRBV6-5; D: -; J: TRBJ1-5; DNA: TGTGCCAGCCGGGGGTTACTCAACAATCAGCCCCAGCATTTT; CDR3: CASRGLLNNQPQHF
size: -; V: TRBV29-1; D: TRBD1; J: TRBJ1-2; DNA: TGCAGCGGCTCAGGGGGGTCTGGCTACACCTTC; CDR3: CSGSGGSGYTF
size: -; V: TRBV9; D: -; J: TRBJ2-7; DNA: TGTGCCAGCAGCGTACAAGCGCTCAGCTCCTACGAGCAGTACTTC; CDR3: CASSVQALSSYEQYF
size: -; V: TRBV5-1; D: -; J: TRBJ2-7; DNA: TGCGCCAGCAGCTTGCCGGATGACAGGAACGTCTTC; CDR3: CASSLPDDRNVF
size: -; V: TRBV6-5; D: TRBD2; J: TRBJ2-5; DNA: TGTGCCAGCAGTTCTAGCGGCGGTGGAGAGACCCAGTACTTC; CDR3: CASSSSGGGETQYF
size: few; V: TRBV6-9; D: -; J: TRBJ1-3; DNA: TGTGCCAGCAGTTATGACGGGCCCGGGGTTGGAAACACCATATATTTT; CDR3: CASSYDGPGVGNTIYF
size: -; V: TRBV2; D: -; J: TRBJ1-1; DNA: TGTGCCAGCAGTGAAGTGGCAGGGCGTTCGGAAGCTTTCTTT; CDR3: CASSEVAGRSEAFF
size: -; V: TRBV29-1; D: -; J: TRBJ1-1; DNA: TGCAGCGTTGTTGGGGGGGACACTGAAGCTTTCTTT; CDR3: CSVVGGDTEAFF
size: -; V: TRBV6-1; D: TRBD1; J: TRBJ1-1; DNA: TGTGCCAGCAGGGCCGGGACAGGGGGGAACACTGAAGCTTTCTTT; CDR3: CASRAGTGGNTEAFF
size: -; V: TRBV28; D: TRBD2; J: TRBJ2-3; DNA: TGTGCCAGCAGCCGACTAGCGGGAGCAACAGATACGCAGTATTTT; CDR3: CASSRLAGATDTQYF
size: -; V: TRBV5-6; D: -; J: TRBJ2-1; DNA: TGTGCCAGCAGCTCCCGAGGGCGCGCCTACAATGAGCAGTTCTTC; CDR3: CASSSRGRAYNEQFF
size: -; V: TRBV6-5; D: -; J: TRBJ2-7; DNA: TGTGCCAGCAGTTCCGACCTAGCTCGCGTGCAGTACTTC; CDR3: CASSSDLARVQYF
size: once; V: TRBV6-1; D: TRBD2; J: TRBJ2-1; DNA: TGTGCCAGCAGGGGTCGGGAGGGGTCCTACAATGAGCAGTTCTTC; CDR3: CASRGREGSYNEQFF
size: -; V: TRBV5-5; D: -; J: TRBJ2-7; DNA: TGTGCCAGCAGCTTGGGCGGAGGATACGAGCAGTACTTC; CDR3: CASSLGGGYEQYF
size: -; V: TRBV6-1; D: TRBD2; J: TRBJ2-2; DNA: TGTGCCAGCACCGTAGGGCCGGGAGGCGGGGAGCTGTTTTTT; CDR3: CASTVGPGGGELFF
size: -; V: TRBV7-3; D: -; J: TRBJ2-1; DNA: TGTGCCAGCAGCTTAAATGCCGAGGCCGTAAAGCAGTTCTTC; CDR3: CASSLNAEAVKQFF
size: -; V: TRBV28; D: -; J: TRBJ1-5; DNA: TGTGCCAGCAGTTTAGACATAGAGACACAGCCCCAGCATTTT; CDR3: CASSLDIETQPQHF
size: -; V: TRBV14; D: -; J: TRBJ2-7; DNA: TGTGCCAGCAGCCAAGTCGGGGGGCGTTTGGGGGAGCAGTACTTC; CDR3: CASSQVGGRLGEQYF
size: -; V: TRBV28; D: -; J: TRBJ1-4; DNA: TGTGCCACCCGGGGAGATCCATCGGACGAAAAACTGTTTTTT; CDR3: CATRGDPSDEKLFF
size: -; V: TRBV5-1; D: -; J: TRBJ2-5; DNA: TGCGCCAGCAGCTTGGGAGACAGCCCCTGGGAGACCCAGTACTTC; CDR3: CASSLGDSPWETQYF
size: -; V: TRBV19; D: -; J: TRBJ1-2; DNA: TGTGCCAGTAGGATACTGGAGGCGGGGGACAACTATGGCTACACCTTC; CDR3: CASRILEAGDNYGYTF
size: -; V: TRBV6-5; D: TRBD1; J: TRBJ2-7; DNA: TGTGCCTCGAAACAGGGGGCGAAAGGGGAGCAGTACTTC; CDR3: CASKQGAKGEQYF
size: once; V: TRBV7-6; D: TRBD2; J: TRBJ2-3; DNA: TGTGCCAGCAGCTTCCCGGGAGGGAGTACGCAGTATTTT; CDR3: CASSFPGGSTQYF
size: -; V: TRBV6-5; D: -; J: TRBJ1-4; DNA: TGTGCCAGCAGGGACACAGGCGCGGATCGAGAAAAACTGTTTTTT; CDR3: CASRDTGADREKLFF
size: -; V: TRBV5-1; D: -; J: TRBJ1-3; DNA: TGCGCCAGCAGCCCTTCCTCTGGAAACACCATATATTTT; CDR3: CASSPSSGNTIYF
size: -; V: TRBV13; D: -; J: TRBJ2-7; DNA: TGTGCCAGTAATTTGGGGGGATCCTACGAGCAGTACTTC; CDR3: CASNLGGSYEQYF
size: -; V: TRBV19; D: -; J: TRBJ2-3; DNA: TGTGCCAGTAGTAGTCGACAGGCGCCTAGCACAGATACGCAGTATTTT; CDR3: CASSSRQAPSTDTQYF